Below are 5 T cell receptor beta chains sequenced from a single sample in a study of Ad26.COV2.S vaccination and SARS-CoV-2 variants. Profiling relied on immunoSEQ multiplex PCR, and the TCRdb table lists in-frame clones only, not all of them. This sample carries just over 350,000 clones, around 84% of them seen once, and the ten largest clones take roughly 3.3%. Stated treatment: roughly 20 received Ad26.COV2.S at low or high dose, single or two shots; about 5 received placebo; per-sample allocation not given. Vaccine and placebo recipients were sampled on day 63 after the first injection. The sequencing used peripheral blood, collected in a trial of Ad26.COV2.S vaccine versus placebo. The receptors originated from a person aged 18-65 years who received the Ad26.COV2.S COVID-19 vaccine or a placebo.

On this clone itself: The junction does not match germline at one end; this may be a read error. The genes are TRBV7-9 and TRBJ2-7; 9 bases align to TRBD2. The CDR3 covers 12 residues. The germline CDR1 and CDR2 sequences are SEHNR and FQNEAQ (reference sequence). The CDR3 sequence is CASSVNSGGPAF. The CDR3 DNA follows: TGTGCCAGCAGCGTAAACAGCGGGGGGCCCGCCTTC. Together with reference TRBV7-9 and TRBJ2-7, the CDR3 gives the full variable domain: DTGVSQNPRHKITKRGQNVTFRCDPISEHNRLYWYRQTLGQGPEFLTYFQNEAQLEKSRLLSDRFSAERPKGSFSTLEIQRTEQGDSAMYLCASSVNSGGPAFGPGTRLTVT.

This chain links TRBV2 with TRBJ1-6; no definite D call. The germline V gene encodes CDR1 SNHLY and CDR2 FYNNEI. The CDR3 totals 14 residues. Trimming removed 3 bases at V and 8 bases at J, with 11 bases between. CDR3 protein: CASSEFTEDSPLHF. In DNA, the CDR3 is TGTGCCAGCAGTGAGTTTACAGAGGATTCACCCCTCCACTTT.

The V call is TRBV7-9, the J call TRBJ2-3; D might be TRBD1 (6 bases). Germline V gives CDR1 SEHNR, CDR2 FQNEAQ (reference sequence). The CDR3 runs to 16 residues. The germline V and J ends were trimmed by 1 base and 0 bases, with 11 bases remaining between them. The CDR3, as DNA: TGTGCCAGCAGCTTAGGCTTGGGGGCTAGCACAGATACGCAGTATTTT. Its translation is CASSLGLGASTDTQYF.

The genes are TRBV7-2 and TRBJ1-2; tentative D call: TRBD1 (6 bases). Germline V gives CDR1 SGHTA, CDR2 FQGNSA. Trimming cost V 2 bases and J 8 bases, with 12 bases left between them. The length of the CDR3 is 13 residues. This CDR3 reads CASSLHREGGYTF. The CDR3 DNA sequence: TGTGCCAGCAGCTTACACAGGGAGGGAGGCTACACCTTC.

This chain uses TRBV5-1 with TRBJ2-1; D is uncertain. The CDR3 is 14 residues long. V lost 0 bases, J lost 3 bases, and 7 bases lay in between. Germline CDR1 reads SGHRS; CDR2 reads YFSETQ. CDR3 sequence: CASSLDLDYNEQFF. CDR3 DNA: TGCGCCAGCAGCTTGGATCTAGACTACAATGAGCAGTTCTTC. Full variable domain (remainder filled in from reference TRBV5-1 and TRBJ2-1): KAGVTQTPRYLIKTRGQQVTLSCSPISGHRSVSWYQQTPGQGLQFLFEYFSETQRNKGNFPGRFSGRQFSNSRSEMNVSTLELGDSALYLCASSLDLDYNEQFFGPGTRLTVL.